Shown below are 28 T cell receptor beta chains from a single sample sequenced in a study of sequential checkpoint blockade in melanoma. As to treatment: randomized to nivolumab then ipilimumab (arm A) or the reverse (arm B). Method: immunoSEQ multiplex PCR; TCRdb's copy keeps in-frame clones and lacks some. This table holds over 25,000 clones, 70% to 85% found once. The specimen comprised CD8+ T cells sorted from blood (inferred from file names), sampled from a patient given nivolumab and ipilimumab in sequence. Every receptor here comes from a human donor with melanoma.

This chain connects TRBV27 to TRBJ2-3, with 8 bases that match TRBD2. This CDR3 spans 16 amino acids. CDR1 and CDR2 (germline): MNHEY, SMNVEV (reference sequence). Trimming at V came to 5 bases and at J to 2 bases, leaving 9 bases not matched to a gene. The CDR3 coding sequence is TGTGCCAGCAGTCCGACTAGCGCCGGGTTCACAGATACGCAGTATTTT. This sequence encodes CASSPTSAGFTDTQYF.

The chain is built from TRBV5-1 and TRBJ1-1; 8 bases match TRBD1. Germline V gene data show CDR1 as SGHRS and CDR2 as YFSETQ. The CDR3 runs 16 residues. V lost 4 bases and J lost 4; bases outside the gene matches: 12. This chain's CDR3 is CASSDPGQVLGTEAFF. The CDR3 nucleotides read TGCGCCAGCAGCGATCCGGGACAGGTCTTGGGCACTGAAGCTTTCTTT.

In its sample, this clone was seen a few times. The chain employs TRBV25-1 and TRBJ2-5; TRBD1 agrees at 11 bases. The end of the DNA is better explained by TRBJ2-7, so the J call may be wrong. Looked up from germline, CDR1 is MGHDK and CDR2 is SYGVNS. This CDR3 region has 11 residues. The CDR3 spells CASGTGGEQYF. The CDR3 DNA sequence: TGTGCCAGCGGGACAGGGGGCGAGCAGTACTTC.

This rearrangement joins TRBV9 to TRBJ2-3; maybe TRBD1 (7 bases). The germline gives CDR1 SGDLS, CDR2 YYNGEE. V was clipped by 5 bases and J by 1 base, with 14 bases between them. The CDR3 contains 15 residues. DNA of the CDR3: TGTGCCAGCAGTGATGGAGGGGGCGGCACAGATACGCAGTATTTT. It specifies CASSDGGGGTDTQYF.

CDR3 protein: CASSFLGPAGGEQYF. The CDR3 region has the DNA TGTGCCAGCAGTTTCCTCGGACCGGCGGGGGGCGAGCAGTACTTC. The genes are TRBV27 and TRBJ2-7; TRBD2 aligns across 8 bases. This CDR3 is built from 15 residues. Per germline, CDR1 MNHEY and CDR2 SMNVEV (reference sequence). V was pared by 3 bases and J by 6 bases, with 10 bases of the junction left unmatched.

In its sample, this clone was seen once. The CDR3 coding sequence is TGTGCCAGCAGTGAGGACAGGGCCCCCTACAATGAGCAGTTCTTC. As protein: CASSEDRAPYNEQFF. The V gene is TRBV6-1, the J gene TRBJ2-1; TRBD1 matches 8 bases. V shed 3 bases, J shed 2 bases, and the junction held 3 bases outside the gene matches. CDR1 is MNHNS, CDR2 SASEGT, per germline. The CDR3 consists of 15 residues.

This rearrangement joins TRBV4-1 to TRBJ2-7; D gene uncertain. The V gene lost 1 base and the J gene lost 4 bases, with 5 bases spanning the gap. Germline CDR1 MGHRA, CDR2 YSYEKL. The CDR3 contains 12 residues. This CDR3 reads CASSQGVYEQYF. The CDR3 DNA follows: TGCGCCAGCAGCCAAGGAGTATACGAGCAGTACTTC.

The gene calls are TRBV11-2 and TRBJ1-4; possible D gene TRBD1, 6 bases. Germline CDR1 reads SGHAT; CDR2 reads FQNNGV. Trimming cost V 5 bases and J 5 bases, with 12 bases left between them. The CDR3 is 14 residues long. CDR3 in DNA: TGTGCCAGCAGCCAGGGGTGGGAAAATGAAAAACTGTTTTTT. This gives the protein CASSQGWENEKLFF.

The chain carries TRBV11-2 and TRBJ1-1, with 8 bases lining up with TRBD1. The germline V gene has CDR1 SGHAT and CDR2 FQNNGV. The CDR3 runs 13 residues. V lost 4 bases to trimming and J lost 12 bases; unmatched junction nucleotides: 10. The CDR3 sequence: CASSSWTGRGTFF. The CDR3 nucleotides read TGTGCCAGCAGCTCGTGGACAGGGCGAGGGACTTTCTTT.

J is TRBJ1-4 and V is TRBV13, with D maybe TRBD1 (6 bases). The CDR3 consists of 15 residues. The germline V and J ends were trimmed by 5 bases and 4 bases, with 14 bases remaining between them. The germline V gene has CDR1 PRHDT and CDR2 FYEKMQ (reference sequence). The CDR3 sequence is CASSAPGQSNEKLFF. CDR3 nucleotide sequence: TGTGCCAGCAGCGCACCGGGACAAAGTAATGAAAAACTGTTTTTT.

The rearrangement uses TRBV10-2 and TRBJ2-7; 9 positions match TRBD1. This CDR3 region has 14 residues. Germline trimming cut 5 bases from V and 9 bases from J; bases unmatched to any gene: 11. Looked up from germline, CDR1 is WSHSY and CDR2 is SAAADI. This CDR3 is CASSPGQGRVGQYF. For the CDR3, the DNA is TGCGCCAGCAGTCCGGGACAGGGAAGGGTTGGGCAGTACTTC.

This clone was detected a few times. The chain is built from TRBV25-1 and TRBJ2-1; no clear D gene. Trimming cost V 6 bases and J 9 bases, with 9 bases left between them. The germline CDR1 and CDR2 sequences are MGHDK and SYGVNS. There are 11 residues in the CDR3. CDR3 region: CASSQVGEQFF. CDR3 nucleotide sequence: TGTGCCAGCAGCCAGGTGGGTGAGCAGTTCTTC.

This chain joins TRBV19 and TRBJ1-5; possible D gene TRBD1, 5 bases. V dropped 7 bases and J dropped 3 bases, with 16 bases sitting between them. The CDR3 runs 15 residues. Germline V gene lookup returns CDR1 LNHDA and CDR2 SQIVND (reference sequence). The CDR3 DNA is TGTGCCAGTAACATAGGGGAGGGTACCAATCAGCCCCAGCATTTT. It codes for CASNIGEGTNQPQHF.

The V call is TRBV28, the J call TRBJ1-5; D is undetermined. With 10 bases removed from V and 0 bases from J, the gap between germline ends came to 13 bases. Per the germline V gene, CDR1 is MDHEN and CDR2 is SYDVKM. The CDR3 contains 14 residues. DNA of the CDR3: TGTGCCACCCACGTGGCTAGTAGCAATCAGCCCCAGCATTTT. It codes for CATHVASSNQPQHF.

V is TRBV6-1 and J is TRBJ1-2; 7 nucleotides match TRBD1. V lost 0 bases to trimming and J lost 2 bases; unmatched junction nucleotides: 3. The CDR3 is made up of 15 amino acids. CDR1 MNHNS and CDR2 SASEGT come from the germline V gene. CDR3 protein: CASSEALDRNYGYTF. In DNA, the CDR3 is TGTGCCAGCAGTGAAGCTTTGGACAGGAACTATGGCTACACCTTC.

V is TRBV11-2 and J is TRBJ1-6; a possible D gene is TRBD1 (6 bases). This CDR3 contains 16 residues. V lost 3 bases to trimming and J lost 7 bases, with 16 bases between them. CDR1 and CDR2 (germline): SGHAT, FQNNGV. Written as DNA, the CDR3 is TGTGCCAGCAGCTTTTCCTACAGGGTGCGCAATTCACCCCTCCACTTT. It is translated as CASSFSYRVRNSPLHF.

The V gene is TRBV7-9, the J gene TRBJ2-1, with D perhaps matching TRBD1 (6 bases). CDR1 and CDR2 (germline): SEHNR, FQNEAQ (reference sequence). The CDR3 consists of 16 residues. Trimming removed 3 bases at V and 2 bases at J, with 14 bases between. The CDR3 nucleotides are TGTGCCAGCAGCTTGACACGGGACAACCCCTACAATGAGCAGTTCTTC. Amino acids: CASSLTRDNPYNEQFF.

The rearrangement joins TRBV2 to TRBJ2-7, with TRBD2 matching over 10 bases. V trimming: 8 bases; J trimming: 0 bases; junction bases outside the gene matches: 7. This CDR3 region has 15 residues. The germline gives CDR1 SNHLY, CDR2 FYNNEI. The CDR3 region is CASHSSGGSSYEQYF. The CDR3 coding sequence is TGTGCCAGCCATAGTAGCGGGGGGAGCTCCTACGAGCAGTACTTC.

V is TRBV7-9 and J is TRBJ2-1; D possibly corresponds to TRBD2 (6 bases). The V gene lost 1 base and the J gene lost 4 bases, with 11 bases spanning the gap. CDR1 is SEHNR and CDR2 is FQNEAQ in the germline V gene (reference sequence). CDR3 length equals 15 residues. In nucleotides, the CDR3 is TGTGCCAGCAGCTTAGGGACGGGGGATTACAATGAGCAGTTCTTC. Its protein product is CASSLGTGDYNEQFF.

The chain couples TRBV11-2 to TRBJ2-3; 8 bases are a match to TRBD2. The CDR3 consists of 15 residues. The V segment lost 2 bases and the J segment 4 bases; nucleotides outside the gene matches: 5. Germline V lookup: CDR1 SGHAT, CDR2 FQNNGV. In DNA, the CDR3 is TGTGCCAGCAGCTTACCCAGCGGGGGCGCAGATACGCAGTATTTT. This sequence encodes CASSLPSGGADTQYF. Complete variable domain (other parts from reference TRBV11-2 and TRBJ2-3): EAGVAQSPRYKIIEKRQSVAFWCNPISGHATLYWYQQILGQGPKLLIQFQNNGVVDDSQLPKDRFSAERLKGVDSTLKIQPAKLEDSAVYLCASSLPSGGADTQYFGPGTRLTVL.

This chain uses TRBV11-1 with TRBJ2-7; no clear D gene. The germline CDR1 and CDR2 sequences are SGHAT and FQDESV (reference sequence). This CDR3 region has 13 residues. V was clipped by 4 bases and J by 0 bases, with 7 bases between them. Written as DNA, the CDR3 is TGTGCCAGCAGCTCTTCGGGCTCCTACGAGCAGTACTTC. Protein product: CASSSSGSYEQYF.

This CDR3 is CASSSGVYQPQHF. CDR3 bases: TGTGCCAGTAGTTCGGGGGTCTATCAGCCCCAGCATTTT. V usage is TRBV19 and J usage is TRBJ1-5; a possible D gene is TRBD1 (5 bases). Per germline, CDR1 LNHDA and CDR2 SQIVND (reference sequence). This CDR3 is built from 13 residues. V lost 5 bases and J 5 bases, leaving 10 bases between the germline ends.

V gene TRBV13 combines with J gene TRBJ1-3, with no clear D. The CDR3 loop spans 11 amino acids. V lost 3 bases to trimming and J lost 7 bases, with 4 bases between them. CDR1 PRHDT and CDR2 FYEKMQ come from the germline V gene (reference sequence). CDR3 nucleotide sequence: TGTGCCAGCAGCTTTTCGAACACCATATATTTT. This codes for CASSFSNTIYF. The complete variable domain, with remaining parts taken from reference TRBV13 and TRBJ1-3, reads AAGVIQSPRHLIKEKRETATLKCYPIPRHDTVYWYQQGPGQDPQFLISFYEKMQSDKGSIPDRFSAQQFSDYHSELNMSSLELGDSALYFCASSFSNTIYFGEGSWLTVV.

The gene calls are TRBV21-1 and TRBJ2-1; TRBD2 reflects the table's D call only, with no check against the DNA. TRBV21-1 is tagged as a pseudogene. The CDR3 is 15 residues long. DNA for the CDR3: TGTGCCAGCAGCAAGAGGGACGGACTACCTAATGAGCAGTTCTTC. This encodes CASSKRDGLPNEQFF.

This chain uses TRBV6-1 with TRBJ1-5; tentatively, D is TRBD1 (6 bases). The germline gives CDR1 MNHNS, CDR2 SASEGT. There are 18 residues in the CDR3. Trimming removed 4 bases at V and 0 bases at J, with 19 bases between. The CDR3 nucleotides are TGTGCCAGCAGTGCCGTACAGGGAGACAAATATAGCAATCAGCCCCAGCATTTT. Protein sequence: CASSAVQGDKYSNQPQHF.

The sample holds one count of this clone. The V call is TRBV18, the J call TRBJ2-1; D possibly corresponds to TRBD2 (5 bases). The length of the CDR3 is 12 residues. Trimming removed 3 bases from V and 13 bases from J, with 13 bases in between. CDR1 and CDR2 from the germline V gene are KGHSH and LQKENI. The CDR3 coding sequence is TGTGCCAGCTCACCCGGACTGGAAATACAGTTCTTC. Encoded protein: CASSPGLEIQFF.

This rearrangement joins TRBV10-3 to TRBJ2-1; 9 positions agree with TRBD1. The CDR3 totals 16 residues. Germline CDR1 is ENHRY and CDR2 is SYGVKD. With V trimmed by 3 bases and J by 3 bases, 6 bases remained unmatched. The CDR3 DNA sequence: TGTGCCATCAGTGAAGTCCCGGGACAGGGCTACAATGAGCAGTTCTTC. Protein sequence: CAISEVPGQGYNEQFF.

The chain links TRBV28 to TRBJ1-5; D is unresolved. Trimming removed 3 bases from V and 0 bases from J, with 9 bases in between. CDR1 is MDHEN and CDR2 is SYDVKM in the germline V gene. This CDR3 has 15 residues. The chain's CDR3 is CASSFGGNSNQPQHF. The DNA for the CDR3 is TGTGCCAGCAGTTTCGGCGGGAATAGCAATCAGCCCCAGCATTTT. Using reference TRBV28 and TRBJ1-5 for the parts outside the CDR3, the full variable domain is DVKVTQSSRYLVKRTGEKVFLECVQDMDHENMFWYRQDPGLGLRLIYFSYDVKMKEKGDIPEGYSVSREKKERFSLILESASTNQTSMYLCASSFGGNSNQPQHFGDGTRLSIL.